The 22 T cell receptor beta chains below come from one sample, sequenced in a study of vaccination and CD4 T cells after COVID-19. Cultured CD4+ T cell DNA underwent sequencing with the Oncomine TCR Beta short-read assay. TCRdb passed the PCR reads through MiXCR, listing each CDR3 protein once. The sample lists over 6,000 distinct CDR3 sequences, approximately 70% occurring once. The treatment denotes: roughly 10-day PBMC culture with coronavirus spike peptide pools or control peptides (ViraFEST assay). Pre-COVID-19 pandemic sampling (2011-2018) yielded the unexposed donor's CD4+ T cells. Their target antigens are unknown. Sequenced: CD4+ T cells from blood, cultured in vitro. These TCRs come from a human donor in good health.

This chain links TRBV20-1 with TRBJ2-7; perhaps TRBD2 as D (6 bases). Trimming took off 6 bases at V and 0 bases at J, with 12 bases between the two ends. The CDR3 spans 13 residues. Germline CDR1 reads DFQATT; CDR2 reads SNEGSKA (reference sequence). CDR3 DNA: TGCAGTGCCCCGGGACTGAGCTCCTACGAGCAGTACTTC. It encodes CSAPGLSSYEQYF.

This rearrangement joins TRBV20-1 to TRBJ2-7; D is perhaps TRBD2 (5 bases). CDR1 is DFQATT and CDR2 is SNEGSKA in the germline V gene (reference sequence). The CDR3 covers 12 residues. V lost 1 base, J lost 4 bases, and 8 bases lay in between. This chain's CDR3 is CSARATSYEQYF. As DNA, the CDR3 is TGCAGTGCTAGAGCTACTAGTTACGAGCAGTACTTC.

The chain uses TRBV10-3 and TRBJ2-7; 12 bases align to TRBD1. The length of the CDR3 is 17 residues. CDR1 is ENHRY, CDR2 SYGVKD, per germline. The junction had 12 bases not matched to a gene; V was cut back by 4 bases and J by 5 bases. Here the CDR3 reads CAISAPLGTGGRNEQYF. The CDR3 DNA is TGTGCCATCAGTGCACCACTCGGGACAGGGGGCCGGAACGAGCAGTACTTC.

This clonotype was counted only a few times. The gene calls are TRBV20-1 and TRBJ2-7, with D perhaps matching TRBD1 or TRBD2 (5 bases each). CDR1 and CDR2 (germline): DFQATT, SNEGSKA (reference sequence). Trimming took off 6 bases at V and 6 bases at J, with 21 bases between the two ends. CDR3 length: 14 residues. Here the CDR3 reads CSALDMRGLREQYF. In nucleotides, the CDR3 is TGCAGTGCCCTCGACATGAGGGGCCTCCGCGAGCAGTACTTC.

V is TRBV6-1 and J is TRBJ1-5; the match to TRBD1 covers 7 bases. Germline assignment: CDR1 MNHNS and CDR2 SASEGT. Unmatched junction bases numbered 5, after V lost 6 bases and J lost 0 bases. This CDR3 has 15 amino acids. As DNA, the CDR3 is TGTGCCAGCAGGAGGGACAGTATTAGCAATCAGCCCCAGCATTTT. As protein: CASRRDSISNQPQHF.

The chain uses TRBV10-3 and TRBJ1-2; TRBD1 aligns across 7 bases. V trimming: 6 bases; J trimming: 4 bases; junction bases outside the gene matches: 8. The CDR3 loop spans 14 amino acids. Per the germline V gene, CDR1 is ENHRY and CDR2 is SYGVKD. The CDR3 protein is CAIRGDRRTYGYTF. Written as DNA, the CDR3 is TGTGCCATCAGGGGGGACAGAAGGACCTATGGCTACACCTTC.

The chain combines TRBV20-1 with TRBJ1-2; 11 bases match TRBD1. With V trimmed by 3 bases and J by 1 base, 10 bases remained unmatched. The CDR3 length is 17 residues. Germline-derived CDR1 and CDR2 are DFQATT and SNEGSKA (reference sequence). The CDR3 bases are TGCAGTGCTAGGGGCGGGGGACAGGGGGTTAGTAACTATGGCTACACCTTC. Residues: CSARGGGQGVSNYGYTF.

The CDR3 is CSQGFEKLFF. In DNA form, the CDR3 reads TGCAGCCAGGGCTTCGAAAAACTGTTTTTT. The V call is TRBV20-1, the J call TRBJ1-4; tentatively, D is TRBD1 (5 bases). The CDR3 has 10 amino acids. Germline V CDR1 and CDR2: DFQATT, SNEGSKA (reference sequence).

This chain connects TRBV6-1 to TRBJ1-1; D is perhaps TRBD1 (6 bases). Trimming cost V 7 bases and J 0 bases, with 12 bases left between them. The CDR3 has 14 residues. Germline V CDR1 and CDR2: MNHNS, SASEGT. CDR3 in DNA: TGTGCCAGCAATGGCGCAGGGGTGAACACTGAAGCTTTCTTT. Its protein is CASNGAGVNTEAFF.

This rearrangement joins TRBV7-8 to TRBJ1-3, with no clear D. V was trimmed by 5 bases and J by 4 bases, leaving 12 bases between them. CDR1 and CDR2 from the germline V gene are SGHVS and FQNEAQ. This CDR3 spans 14 amino acids. CDR3 sequence (DNA): TGTGCCAGCAGCCCATACCGCCTCGGAAACACCATATATTTT. This translates into CASSPYRLGNTIYF.

This clonotype came up a few times. V gene TRBV20-1 combines with J gene TRBJ2-2; possible D gene TRBD1, 6 bases. Germline loops: CDR1 DFQATT, CDR2 SNEGSKA (reference sequence). Trimming took 6 bases from V and 1 from J, leaving 12 bases between them. The CDR3 has 14 amino acids. CDR3 amino acids: CSAPRTENTGELFF. Written as DNA, the CDR3 is TGCAGTGCCCCCCGGACAGAGAACACCGGGGAGCTGTTTTTT.

V gene TRBV7-2 combines with J gene TRBJ2-5; perhaps TRBD2 as D (6 bases). Germline loops: CDR1 SGHTA, CDR2 FQGNSA. The V end was cut by 5 bases, the J end by 3 bases, with 22 bases between. The CDR3 loop spans 17 amino acids. The CDR3 bases are TGTGCCAGCAGCCCCCGTTGGGGGGTCGGTCCTAAAGAGACCCAGTACTTC. Protein sequence: CASSPRWGVGPKETQYF.

This clonotype was recorded a few times. The chain combines TRBV7-2 with TRBJ1-2, with D tentatively TRBD1 (6 bases). The CDR3 sequence is 13 residues long. V lost 1 base to trimming and J lost 5 bases, with 8 bases between them. Germline V CDR1 and CDR2: SGHTA, FQGNSA. In DNA, the CDR3 is TGTGCCAGCAGCTTAGAGAGGGGGTATGGCTACACCTTC. Translation gives CASSLERGYGYTF.

The CDR3 nucleotides read TGTGCCAGCAGTTCGAGACCCTTGGGCGGGGAGCTGTTTTTT. Its translation: CASSSRPLGGELFF. This chain links TRBV6-5 with TRBJ2-2; D ambiguous. The CDR3 spans 14 residues. V was clipped by 4 bases and J by 7 bases, with 13 bases between them. Germline V lookup: CDR1 MNHEY, CDR2 SVGAGI.

The chain is built from TRBV20-1 and TRBJ1-5, with D perhaps TRBD1 (5 bases). Germline V gene lookup returns CDR1 DFQATT and CDR2 SNEGSKA (reference sequence). The CDR3 is 16 residues long. The ends were cut back, 6 bases at V and 0 bases at J, with 18 bases in the middle. For the CDR3, the DNA is TGCAGTGCCTCCCGGCCGGGGGTTGGTAGCAATCAGCCCCAGCATTTT. This codes for CSASRPGVGSNQPQHF.

This clonotype came up a few times. The CDR3 nucleotides are TGTGCCAGCACCTCGACCCTTAAATACACTGAAGCTTTCTTT. Translated: CASTSTLKYTEAFF. The chain couples TRBV12-3 or TRBV12-4 to TRBJ1-1, with D hard to call. The CDR3 runs to 14 residues. With 7 bases removed from V and 3 bases from J, the gap between germline ends came to 15 bases.

This chain uses TRBV20-1 with TRBJ1-2, with D hard to call. This CDR3 is 13 amino acids long. Trimming pared 0 bases from V and 1 base from J, leaving 6 bases between. Germline V lookup: CDR1 DFQATT, CDR2 SNEGSKA (reference sequence). CDR3 region: CSARDPYNYGYTF. The CDR3 DNA reads as TGCAGTGCTAGAGATCCTTATAACTATGGCTACACCTTC.

This clonotype was observed once. V and J are TRBV12-3 or TRBV12-4 and TRBJ1-5; no clear D gene. Trimming left V 0 bases short and J 11 bases short, with 8 bases between. The CDR3 length is 12 residues. The CDR3 sequence is CASSLALMSQHF. Written as DNA, the CDR3 is TGTGCCAGCAGTTTAGCGCTAATGTCCCAGCATTTT.

The chain is built from TRBV24-1 and TRBJ2-3, with D possibly called TRBD1 or TRBD2 (5 bases each). V was clipped by 8 bases and J by 3 bases, with 23 bases between them. The length of the CDR3 is 17 residues. CDR1 KGHDR and CDR2 SFDVKD come from the germline V gene. In DNA, the CDR3 is TGTGCCACCAAGGGTGGGGGTTTAAGGACGGGGACAGATACGCAGTATTTT. Amino acids: CATKGGGLRTGTDTQYF.

The V call is TRBV20-1, the J call TRBJ1-3; D is unresolved. The CDR3 extends over 12 amino acids. CDR1 DFQATT and CDR2 SNEGSKA come from the germline V gene (reference sequence). The V gene lost 3 bases and the J gene lost 7 bases, with 10 bases spanning the gap. The CDR3 is CSASGFSNTIYF. CDR3 bases: TGCAGTGCTAGTGGGTTCTCCAACACCATATATTTT.

In this sample, this clonotype turned up a few times. V and J are TRBV20-1 and TRBJ2-5; unclear D gene. This CDR3 spans 12 amino acids. V gave up 4 bases and J gave up 4 bases, with 10 bases separating them. CDR1 and CDR2 (germline): DFQATT, SNEGSKA (reference sequence). This CDR3 is CSAKGIRETQYF. The CDR3 region has the DNA TGCAGTGCTAAGGGTATTCGAGAGACCCAGTACTTC.

The V and J genes are TRBV30 and TRBJ2-3; D gene uncertain. V lost 2 bases and J 0 bases, leaving 3 bases between the germline ends. The CDR3 runs 12 residues. From germline, CDR1 is GTSNPN and CDR2 SVGIG (reference sequence). The CDR3 DNA sequence: TGTGCCTGGAGTACTAGCACAGATACGCAGTATTTT. Amino acids: CAWSTSTDTQYF.